This T cell receptor beta chain was sequenced in a study of shared clonotypes between healthy human individuals. The protocol was immunoSEQ multiplex PCR, while the TCRdb copy is restricted to in-frame clones and leaves out a portion. The table has 2.3 million or so clones, roughly 93% seen once. Trimming cost V 4 bases and J 0 bases, with 11 bases left between them. Germline CDR1 SGHRS, CDR2 YFSETQ. This CDR3 is 15 amino acids long. CD4+ cells were split into CD45RA+ naive and CD45RA-negative memory subsets. The TCR comes from a man aged 18 to 35 in good health. Some clones in this sample may be carry-over from other donors' samples. The V and J genes are TRBV5-1 and TRBJ2-1, with D unresolved. Sequenced material: naive CD4+ T cells from PBMCs. Subset meaning: CD45RA+ positively selected. The CDR3 DNA follows: TGCGCCAGCAGCCTCGACGTGTTCTCCTACAATGAGCAGTTCTTC. Translating it yields CASSLDVFSYNEQFF.